The clone carrying this T cell receptor (beta chain) has just a few counts. What it binds is not known. The germline CDR1 and CDR2 sequences are SEHNR and FQNEAQ (reference sequence). The CDR3 has 15 amino acids. V gave up 5 bases and J gave up 9 bases; unmatched junction bases: 10. This sample stems from a study of T cell responses to AZD1222 COVID-19 vaccine. Data came from immunoSEQ multiplex PCR; TCRdb stores just in-frame clones and leaves some out. The sample has 130,000 to 150,000 clones, 90% to 95% seen once. General study findings and limits: Vaccination with two AZD1222 doses was followed by a rise in Spike-specific TCR breadth and depth.

Source: peripheral blood, taken on day 0 of AZD1222 vaccination. This TCR was recovered from an adult in good health. The V call is TRBV7-9, the J call TRBJ1-6; 7 bases map to TRBD1. CDR3 amino acids: CASSPDRPRGSPLHF. In DNA form, the CDR3 reads TGTGCCAGCAGCCCGGACAGGCCACGAGGTTCACCCCTCCACTTT.